This entry describes one T cell receptor (beta chain). The protocol was immunoSEQ multiplex PCR, while the TCRdb copy is restricted to in-frame clones and leaves out a portion. The data show 200,000 to 250,000 clones, with 80% to 90% seen just once and approximately 2.5% held by the top ten. This record comes from a study of blood T cell repertoires in COVID-19. Background on the study: Sources were T cells, B-cell-depleted T cells, or PBMCs; the material itself was cDNA or gDNA.

V gave up 2 bases and J gave up 0 bases; unmatched junction bases: 5. The CDR3 runs to 16 residues. Germline lookup yields CDR1 LGHNA and CDR2 YNFKEQ. This chain uses TRBV4-2 with TRBJ2-7, with 9 positions matching TRBD1. This clonotype originated in a man aged 30-40 years with COVID-19, enrolled during active disease. The sequenced material came from peripheral blood. CDR3 sequence: CASSQSGTGISYEQYF. CDR3 sequence (DNA): TGTGCCAGCAGCCAATCAGGGACAGGGATCTCCTACGAGCAGTACTTC.